Included here is one T cell receptor (beta chain) sequence, with context. The antigen it recognizes is unknown. Per-nucleotide qualities are absent, and no much larger clonotype sits a single base away. Sequencing relied on an Illumina MiSeq. In the authors' own workflow: The Shannon-Wiener index, computed in VDJtools, was used to measure repertoire diversity. Expanded TCRbeta clonotypes were defined as those with a clonotype frequency of at least 3. In TCRdb, the public reads were trimmed at Q25 with fastp and aligned with MiXCR, with productive beta chains retained. Rows with one shared CDR3 protein collapse into an entry with the most common genes and DNA. TCRdb, not the original authors, processed these V and J calls. The sample profile shows around 700 distinct CDR3 sequences; 18% of them were found once. About a tenth of the sample is in the top ten clones. This entry belongs to a study of precursors of human CD4 cytotoxic T cells listed by TCRdb under 2018. Turning to the overall study: The bulk TCR-seq analysis covered CD4+ memory subsets from 14 donors in total. TCR-seq analysis of 13 to 15 donors yielded TCRalpha and TCRbeta chain sequences (table S7).

General study outcomes and caveats: Expanded effector clonotypes accounted for a larger share of IL-7Rhigh TEMRA clonotypes than of TEM or TCM clonotypes. IL-7Rhigh and IL-7R- TEMRA subsets showed more restricted TCR repertoires, with lower diversity and more expanded clonotypes, than TCM and TEM subsets. According to the authors, a human observational design cannot definitively establish the direction of differentiation between precursor and effector cells. Only about 95% of the 14 donors were included in some bulk TCR-seq comparisons, suggesting that not every subset was available for every donor.

Bulk UMI-based TCR sequencing was performed on four sorted CD4+ memory subsets (TCM, TEM, IL-7Rhigh TEMRA, IL-7R- TEMRA) to test a precursor-effector relationship among CD4 cytotoxic T cells. Cells were obtained from peripheral blood mononuclear cells that had been isolated from human blood. For CDR1 and CDR2, the germline V gene (reference sequence) lists SEHNR and FQNEAQ. Deletion took 2 bases off V and 4 bases off J, with a span of 14 bases between the germline ends. The CDR3 runs 15 residues from the cysteine to the phenylalanine. Kept here is only the CDR3 DNA, which spans 45 bases and is read in frame from base 1.

The sequenced sample consisted of memory CD4+ T cells from blood (PBMCs). The receptor comes from a human donor in good health. In this chain, TRBV7-9 is recombined with TRBJ1-1; perhaps TRBD1 is the D gene, with 5 bases matching. The sequenced DNA is TGTGCCAGCAGCTTAAATGGGGCCTCGATCACTGAAGCTTTCTTT. Protein translation: CASSLNGASITEAFF.